This T cell receptor beta chain came from a study of T cell responses to AZD1222 COVID-19 vaccine (dated by TCRdb to about 2021). For context, the study as a whole: A total of around 240 trial participants underwent TCR sequencing, of whom 207 received two doses of AZD1222 and 26 received two doses of the MenACWY control vaccine. Trial participants were enrolled into age subgroups of 18-55, 56-69 and 70-plus years, which contained about 150, 28 and 57 TCR-sequenced participants, respectively.

Of note for this clone: There is no known antigen for this receptor. Base qualities were left out, and no much larger clone turns up one base away.

The full study reports these points: No day 14 peak-response samples were available, so repertoires were characterized only after the peak T cell response. Conclusions about previously exposed vaccinees are limited, since just five to seven AZD1222 recipients were seropositive for SARS-CoV-2 at baseline. In the small 56-69-year group, the increase in depth fell short of significance, most likely because of low power. CD4 TCRs associated with the vaccine covered the entire spike protein, and the dominant responses were in regions 160-218 and 743-854. Most participants were white British and females outnumbered males, and the authors suggested that clonal diversity may have been underestimated. Epitopes outside the regions mutated in the B.1.351 and B.1.1.7 variants were reportedly recognized by nearly half of the unique spike-specific TCRs. A significant rise in spike-specific TCR breadth and depth was observed after two AZD1222 doses relative to day 0 and relative to MenACWY recipients.

The CDR3 regions of human TCRbeta chains were analyzed by immunosequencing. The authors' analysis ran thus. TCRs in the repertoires were compared against a reference library of SARS-CoV-2-specific TCRs that had been generated with the MIRA antigen-specificity platform. Breadth was defined as the fraction of unique TCRs that were SARS-CoV-2-associated, and depth was defined as the fraction of total T cells that were SARS-CoV-2-associated. Using the MIRA data, each spike-specific TCR was mapped to the spike region that the TCR reacts to and placed in a CD4 or CD8 class. Log10-transformed breadth and depth values were compared by one-way ANOVA with Sidak's multiple comparisons tests. Here the immuneACCESS table is served through TCRdb, limited to in-frame sequences with V and J called. Missing clones are a known gap in these copies; in checked studies unresolved V genes cover under half, and the rest lacks a known reason. For V, J and clone size, that table is used; D and trimming come from the DNA. The sample table holds approximately 80,000 clones, of which 70% to 90% were seen once. The leading ten clones occupy roughly 5% of the sample.

At the junction V is shortened by 3 bases and J by 8 bases, with 22 bases in between. The CDR3 goes from the cysteine to the phenylalanine over 16 residues. Only the CDR3 region is kept as DNA, spanning 48 bases read in frame from base 1. CDR1 is given as SGHNT and CDR2 as YENEEA, both from the germline V gene. The sample's time point label is to be understood as: baseline before first vaccination. The intended sense of this specimen's treatment or condition label: meningococcal conjugate vaccine given as trial control. Samples from vaccinated people were obtained from the UK trials COV001 and COV002, which included a single-blind randomized controlled phase 2/3 trial of AZD1222 (ChAdOx1 nCoV-19) in healthy adults. Trial participant PBMC samples were collected at day 0 and day 28 after the second dose for TCRbeta chain sequencing.

This receptor was obtained from an adult in good health. Here the sequenced sample was peripheral blood, taken on day 0 of MenACWY control vaccination. The sequence joins TRBV11-3 to TRBJ1-1; the D gene remains uncertain. The sequenced DNA is TGTGCCAGCAGCTTCGCTGGGGAGCAGTGGCCCCACGAAGCTTTCTTT. It translates to CASSFAGEQWPHEAFF.